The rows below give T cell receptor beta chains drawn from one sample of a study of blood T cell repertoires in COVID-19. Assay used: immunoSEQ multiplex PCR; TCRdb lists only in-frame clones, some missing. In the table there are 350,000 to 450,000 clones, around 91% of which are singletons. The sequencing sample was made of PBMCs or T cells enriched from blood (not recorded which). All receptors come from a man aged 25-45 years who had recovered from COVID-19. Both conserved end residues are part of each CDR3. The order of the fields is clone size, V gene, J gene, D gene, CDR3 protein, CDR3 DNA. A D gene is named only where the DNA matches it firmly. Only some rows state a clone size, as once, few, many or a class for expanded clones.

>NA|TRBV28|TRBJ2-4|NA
CASSLTGSKNIQYF
TGTGCCAGCAGTCTTACAGGGTCCAAAAACATTCAGTACTTC
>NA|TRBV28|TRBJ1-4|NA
CASSPQRGVREKLFF
TGTGCCAGCAGCCCTCAACGGGGAGTTCGAGAAAAACTGTTTTTT
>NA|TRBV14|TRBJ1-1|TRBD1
CASSQDRAAGTEAFF
TGTGCCAGCAGCCAGGACAGGGCCGCGGGCACTGAAGCTTTCTTT
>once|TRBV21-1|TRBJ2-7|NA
CASSKARSIYEQYF
TGTGCCAGCAGCAAAGCCCGGTCAATCTACGAGCAGTACTTC
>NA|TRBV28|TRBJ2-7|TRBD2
CASSRPIGLAYEQYF
TGTGCCAGCAGTAGGCCCATTGGACTAGCCTACGAGCAGTACTTC
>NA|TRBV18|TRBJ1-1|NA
CASSPSPSQGNTEAFF
TGTGCCAGCTCACCTTCGCCGTCCCAGGGGAACACTGAAGCTTTCTTT
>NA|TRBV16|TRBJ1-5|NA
CASSHSGSGNQPQHF
TGTGCCAGCAGCCATTCAGGGTCTGGCAATCAGCCCCAGCATTTT
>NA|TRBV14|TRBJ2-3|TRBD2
CASRPLAGVDTQYF
TGTGCCAGCAGGCCCCTAGCGGGAGTAGATACGCAGTATTTT
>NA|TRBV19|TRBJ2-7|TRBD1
CASSIPGQGTYEQYF
TGTGCCAGTAGTATCCCGGGACAGGGCACCTACGAGCAGTACTTC
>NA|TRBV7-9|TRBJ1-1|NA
CASSFGAPNTEAFF
TGTGCCAGCAGCTTTGGGGCGCCGAACACTGAAGCTTTCTTT
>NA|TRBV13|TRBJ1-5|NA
CASSLGGAGQPQHF
TGTGCCAGCAGCTTAGGGGGGGCGGGTCAGCCCCAGCATTTT
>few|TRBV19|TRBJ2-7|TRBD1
CASSPPGQSYEQYF
TGTGCCAGTAGTCCGCCGGGACAGTCCTACGAGCAGTACTTC
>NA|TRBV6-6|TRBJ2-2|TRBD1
CASSPDSRQGQAGELFF
TGTGCCAGCAGTCCTGACTCCAGACAGGGCCAAGCCGGGGAGCTGTTTTTT
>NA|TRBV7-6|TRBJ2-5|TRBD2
CASSLAPGLAEFQETQYF
TGTGCCAGCAGCTTAGCCCCGGGACTAGCGGAGTTCCAAGAGACCCAGTACTTC
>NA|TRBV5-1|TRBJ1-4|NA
CASSPGQINEKLFF
TGCGCCAGCAGCCCCGGACAGATTAATGAAAAACTGTTTTTT
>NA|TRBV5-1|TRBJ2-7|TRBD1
CASSLGTGGIVYEQYF
TGCGCCAGCAGCTTGGGAACAGGGGGCATAGTATACGAGCAGTACTTC
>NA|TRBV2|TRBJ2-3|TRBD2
CALSGGTDTQYF
TGTGCCCTTAGCGGGGGTACAGATACGCAGTATTTT
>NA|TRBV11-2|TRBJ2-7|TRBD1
CASSPSGTGRYEQYF
TGTGCCAGCAGCCCTTCCGGGACAGGGCGCTACGAGCAGTACTTC
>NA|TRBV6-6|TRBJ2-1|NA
CASSRISKQGLGIYEQFF
TGTGCCAGCAGTCGAATCAGTAAACAGGGCCTCGGTATCTATGAGCAGTTCTTC
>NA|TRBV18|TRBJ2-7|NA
CASSPPGSYEQYF
TGTGCCAGCTCACCACCCGGCTCCTACGAGCAGTACTTC
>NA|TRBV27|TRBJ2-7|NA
CASSRDYVLYEQYF
TGTGCCAGCAGTAGAGACTACGTACTCTACGAGCAGTACTTC
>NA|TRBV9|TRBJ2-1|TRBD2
CASSETSGQYNEQFF
TGTGCCAGCAGCGAGACTAGCGGTCAGTACAATGAGCAGTTCTTC
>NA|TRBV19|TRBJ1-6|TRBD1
CASSIPGQTQTFLHF
TGTGCCAGTAGTATCCCGGGACAGACCCAAACATTCCTCCACTTT
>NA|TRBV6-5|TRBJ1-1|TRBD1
CASSWIGQVNYPEAFF
TGTGCCAGCAGTTGGATCGGACAGGTCAATTACCCTGAAGCTTTCTTT
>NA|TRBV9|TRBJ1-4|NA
CASSVDLNNEKLFF
TGTGCCAGCAGCGTAGACTTGAATAATGAAAAACTGTTTTTT
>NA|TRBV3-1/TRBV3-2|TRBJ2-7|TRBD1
CASEEPGQSNEQYF
TGTGCCAGTGAAGAGCCGGGACAGTCAAACGAGCAGTACTTC
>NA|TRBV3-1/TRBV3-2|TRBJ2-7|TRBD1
CASSPLGTGPYEQYF
TGTGCCAGCAGCCCCTTAGGGACAGGACCCTACGAGCAGTACTTC
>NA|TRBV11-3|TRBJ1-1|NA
CASSLTDGVGRLIF
TGTGCCAGCAGCTTAACGGACGGGGTGGGTCGTTTGATCTTT
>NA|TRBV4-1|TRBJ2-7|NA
CASSQGTLSYEQYF
TGCGCCAGCAGCCAAGGGACACTCTCCTACGAGCAGTACTTC
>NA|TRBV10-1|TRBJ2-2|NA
CASMKGEKTGELFF
TGCGCCAGCATGAAGGGGGAAAAGACCGGGGAGCTGTTTTTT
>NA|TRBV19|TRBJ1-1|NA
CASSKGVLNTEAFF
TGTGCCAGTAGCAAGGGGGTCTTGAACACTGAAGCTTTCTTT
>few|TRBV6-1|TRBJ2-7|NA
CASSELSYEQYF
TGTGCCAGCAGTGAACTTTCCTACGAGCAGTACTTC
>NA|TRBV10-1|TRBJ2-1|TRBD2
CASSSGGPYNEQFF
TGCGCCAGCAGCTCGGGAGGGCCCTACAATGAGCAGTTCTTC
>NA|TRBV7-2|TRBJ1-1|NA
CASTPYINTEAFF
TGTGCCAGCACCCCGTATATAAACACTGAAGCTTTCTTT
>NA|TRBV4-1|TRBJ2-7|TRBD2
CASSQGLSLGLANEQYF
TGCGCCAGCAGCCAAGGGCTATCTCTAGGACTAGCTAACGAGCAGTACTTC
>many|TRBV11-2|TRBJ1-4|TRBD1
CASSSSLGTGYAEKLFF
TGTGCCAGCAGCTCCTCCCTCGGGACAGGGTACGCGGAAAAACTGTTTTTT
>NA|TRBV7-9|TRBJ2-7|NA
CASSLELIEQYF
TGTGCCAGCAGCTTAGAGCTGATCGAGCAGTACTTC
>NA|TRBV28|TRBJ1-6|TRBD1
CASSFGTGGGLTYNSPLHF
TGTGCCAGCAGTTTCGGGACAGGGGGCGGTTTGACCTATAATTCACCCCTCCACTTT
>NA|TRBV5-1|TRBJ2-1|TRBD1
CASRTGQGGYNEQFF
TGCGCCAGCAGAACAGGACAGGGAGGCTACAATGAGCAGTTCTTC
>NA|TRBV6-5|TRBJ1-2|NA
CASSYTGGANYGYTF
TGTGCCAGCAGTTACACCGGGGGAGCTAACTATGGCTACACCTTC
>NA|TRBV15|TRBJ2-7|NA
CATSRDLGGSYEQYF
TGTGCCACCAGCAGAGATCTGGGAGGTTCCTACGAGCAGTACTTC
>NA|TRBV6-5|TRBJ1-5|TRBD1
CASRSQGIGQPQHF
TGTGCCAGCAGGTCACAGGGGATTGGTCAGCCCCAGCATTTT
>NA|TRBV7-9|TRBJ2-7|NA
CASSSYRDEQYF
TGTGCCAGCAGCTCTTACAGGGACGAGCAGTACTTC
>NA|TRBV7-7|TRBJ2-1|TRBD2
CASSSGLAGVRDKNEQFF
TGTGCCAGCAGCTCAGGACTAGCGGGAGTTAGGGACAAGAATGAGCAGTTCTTC
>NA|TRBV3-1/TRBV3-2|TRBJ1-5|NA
CASSQGQVAQPQHF
TGTGCCAGCAGCCAAGGACAGGTGGCTCAGCCCCAGCATTTT
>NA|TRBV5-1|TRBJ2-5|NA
CASSLAGGWVRQETQYF
TGCGCCAGCAGCTTGGCCGGGGGTTGGGTAAGGCAAGAGACCCAGTACTTC
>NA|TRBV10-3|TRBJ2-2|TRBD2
CATKKSETSGAVGELFF
TGTGCCACCAAAAAATCCGAGACTAGCGGGGCTGTTGGGGAGCTGTTTTTT
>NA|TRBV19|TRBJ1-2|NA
CASSIDSGTNYGYTF
TGTGCCAGTAGTATAGATTCGGGAACCAACTATGGCTACACCTTC